This is a list of T cell receptor beta chains from one sample in a study of T-cell reconstitution after alpha-beta-depleted transplantation in children. TCRdb called the PCR reads again in MiXCR, with one record for every CDR3 protein. The sample has about 200,000 distinct CDR3 sequences; about 7% are singletons. The specimen comprised PBMCs, sampled before TCRalphabeta/CD19-depleted stem cell transplant. Receptors were obtained from a boy aged 2 to 10 with acute lymphoblastic leukemia, due to receive a stem cell transplant. Both conserved end residues are part of each CDR3. D genes are given only for firm matches. Clone size, where shown, is once, few, many, or a class for clones that have expanded.

abundance: many; v_gene: TRBV20-1; j_gene: TRBJ1-5; d_gene: .; CDR3aa: CSAGQQGRSNQPQHF; CDR3nt: TGCAGTGCCGGCCAGCAGGGAAGGAGCAATCAGCCCCAGCATTTT
abundance: many; v_gene: TRBV29-1; j_gene: TRBJ2-3; d_gene: .; CDR3aa: CSVVSGVSTDTQYF; CDR3nt: TGCAGCGTTGTGTCGGGGGTGAGCACAGATACGCAGTATTTT
abundance: many; v_gene: TRBV5-6; j_gene: TRBJ1-4; d_gene: .; CDR3aa: CASSLGHLNEKLFF; CDR3nt: TGTGCCAGCAGCTTAGGACACCTGAATGAAAAACTGTTTTTT
abundance: .; v_gene: TRBV7-8; j_gene: TRBJ1-1; d_gene: .; CDR3aa: CASSLRENNEAFF; CDR3nt: TGTGCCAGCAGCTTAAGAGAGAACAATGAAGCTTTCTTT
abundance: many; v_gene: TRBV27; j_gene: TRBJ1-5; d_gene: .; CDR3aa: CASSPWTDNQPQHF; CDR3nt: TGTGCCAGCAGCCCTTGGACGGATAATCAGCCCCAGCATTTT
abundance: .; v_gene: TRBV20-1; j_gene: TRBJ2-3; d_gene: TRBD2; CDR3aa: CSARYRGGSNTQYF; CDR3nt: TGCAGTGCTAGATACCGCGGGGGGTCGAATACGCAGTATTTT
abundance: many; v_gene: TRBV12-3/TRBV12-4; j_gene: TRBJ2-1; d_gene: TRBD2; CDR3aa: CASTKREGLLEQFF; CDR3nt: TGTGCCAGCACGAAGCGGGAGGGCCTTCTGGAGCAGTTCTTC
abundance: many; v_gene: TRBV28; j_gene: TRBJ2-2; d_gene: .; CDR3aa: CASSFVGGELFF; CDR3nt: TGTGCCAGCAGTTTCGTGGGCGGGGAGCTGTTTTTT
abundance: many; v_gene: TRBV7-9; j_gene: TRBJ2-7; d_gene: TRBD1; CDR3aa: CASSSPGTALYEQYF; CDR3nt: TGTGCCAGCAGCTCACCCGGGACAGCGCTCTACGAGCAGTACTTC
abundance: .; v_gene: TRBV11-2; j_gene: TRBJ2-5; d_gene: .; CDR3aa: CASTKTTVQETQYF; CDR3nt: TGTGCCAGCACAAAGACGACGGTTCAAGAGACCCAGTACTTC
abundance: .; v_gene: TRBV29-1; j_gene: TRBJ2-1; d_gene: TRBD2; CDR3aa: CSHGRDFSYNEQFF; CDR3nt: TGCAGCCACGGGAGGGACTTTTCCTACAATGAGCAGTTCTTC
abundance: .; v_gene: TRBV3-1; j_gene: TRBJ2-2; d_gene: .; CDR3aa: CASSQAGTGELFF; CDR3nt: TGTGCCAGCAGCCAAGCGGGAACCGGGGAGCTGTTTTTT
abundance: few; v_gene: TRBV7-8; j_gene: TRBJ2-3; d_gene: .; CDR3aa: CASSLPRAGTQYF; CDR3nt: TGTGCCAGCAGCCTACCTCGGGCGGGTACGCAGTATTTT
abundance: .; v_gene: TRBV7-2; j_gene: TRBJ1-3; d_gene: .; CDR3aa: CASSRGDGGNTIYF; CDR3nt: TGTGCCAGCAGCCGAGGGGACGGGGGAAACACCATATATTTT
abundance: .; v_gene: TRBV14; j_gene: TRBJ1-6; d_gene: .; CDR3aa: CASSQGEGWNSPLHF; CDR3nt: TGTGCCAGCAGCCAAGGTGAGGGGTGGAATTCACCCCTCCACTTT
abundance: many; v_gene: TRBV7-2; j_gene: TRBJ2-5; d_gene: .; CDR3aa: CASSRTGYQETQYF; CDR3nt: TGTGCCAGCAGCCGTACAGGCTACCAAGAGACCCAGTACTTC
abundance: few; v_gene: TRBV7-3; j_gene: TRBJ2-2; d_gene: .; CDR3aa: CASTLGRGNTGELFF; CDR3nt: TGTGCCAGCACCCTCGGGCGAGGCAACACCGGGGAGCTGTTTTTT
abundance: many; v_gene: TRBV28; j_gene: TRBJ1-1; d_gene: .; CDR3aa: CASTSERNGAFF; CDR3nt: TGTGCCAGCACCTCTGAGAGGAACGGGGCTTTCTTT
abundance: many; v_gene: TRBV13; j_gene: TRBJ2-5; d_gene: TRBD1; CDR3aa: CASSGQVVQETQYF; CDR3nt: TGTGCCAGCAGCGGACAGGTCGTCCAAGAGACCCAGTACTTC
abundance: many; v_gene: TRBV4-3; j_gene: TRBJ2-6; d_gene: .; CDR3aa: CASSQYRISGANVLTF; CDR3nt: TGCGCCAGCAGCCAATATCGGATCTCTGGGGCCAACGTCCTGACTTTC
abundance: .; v_gene: TRBV5-4; j_gene: TRBJ2-7; d_gene: TRBD1; CDR3aa: CASSSGQARSYEQYF; CDR3nt: TGTGCCAGCAGTTCGGGACAGGCCCGCTCCTACGAGCAGTACTTC
abundance: .; v_gene: TRBV29-1; j_gene: TRBJ2-7; d_gene: .; CDR3aa: CSVFGQIGTSYEQYF; CDR3nt: TGCAGCGTCTTCGGACAAATTGGGACCTCCTACGAGCAGTACTTC
abundance: many; v_gene: TRBV24-1; j_gene: TRBJ2-1; d_gene: .; CDR3aa: CATSDLGRSSYNEQFF; CDR3nt: TGTGCCACCAGTGATTTAGGCAGGAGCTCCTACAATGAGCAGTTCTTC
abundance: many; v_gene: TRBV9; j_gene: TRBJ2-5; d_gene: TRBD2; CDR3aa: CASSVDMAGGETQYF; CDR3nt: TGTGCCAGCAGCGTAGATATGGCGGGGGGAGAGACCCAGTACTTC
abundance: many; v_gene: TRBV20-1; j_gene: TRBJ1-1; d_gene: .; CDR3aa: CSASQEGAFF; CDR3nt: TGCAGTGCTAGTCAGGAGGGAGCTTTCTTT
abundance: few; v_gene: TRBV20-1; j_gene: TRBJ2-5; d_gene: .; CDR3aa: CSASPPGRQETQYF; CDR3nt: TGCAGTGCTAGCCCCCCAGGGAGGCAAGAGACCCAGTACTTC
abundance: many; v_gene: TRBV28; j_gene: TRBJ1-2; d_gene: .; CDR3aa: CASYAIMGAGYGYTF; CDR3nt: TGTGCCAGCTACGCAATAATGGGGGCAGGCTATGGCTACACCTTC
abundance: many; v_gene: TRBV4-3; j_gene: TRBJ2-3; d_gene: .; CDR3aa: CASSQDLGGAGTDTQYF; CDR3nt: TGCGCCAGCAGCCAAGATCTTGGGGGGGCCGGAACAGATACGCAGTATTTT
abundance: many; v_gene: TRBV18; j_gene: TRBJ2-5; d_gene: .; CDR3aa: CASSPGGEETQYF; CDR3nt: TGTGCCAGCTCACCGGGAGGTGAAGAGACCCAGTACTTC
abundance: many; v_gene: TRBV28; j_gene: TRBJ2-3; d_gene: .; CDR3aa: CASSLIAGFSTDTQYF; CDR3nt: TGTGCCAGCAGTTTAATTGCGGGTTTTAGCACAGATACGCAGTATTTT
abundance: many; v_gene: TRBV5-1; j_gene: TRBJ2-2; d_gene: TRBD1; CDR3aa: CASSAGQGITGELFF; CDR3nt: TGCGCCAGCAGCGCCGGACAGGGAATTACCGGGGAGCTGTTTTTT
abundance: .; v_gene: TRBV28; j_gene: TRBJ1-5; d_gene: .; CDR3aa: CASAPTAGQVRSGPQHF; CDR3nt: TGTGCCAGCGCTCCAACAGCCGGACAAGTGCGTTCTGGGCCCCAGCATTTT
abundance: .; v_gene: TRBV11-2; j_gene: TRBJ1-2; d_gene: .; CDR3aa: CASSLVSGPLNYGYTF; CDR3nt: TGTGCCAGCAGCTTAGTATCCGGGCCCCTTAACTATGGCTACACCTTC
abundance: few; v_gene: TRBV27; j_gene: TRBJ1-6; d_gene: .; CDR3aa: CASSKIGDNSPLHF; CDR3nt: TGTGCCAGCAGTAAGATCGGAGATAATTCACCCCTCCACTTT
abundance: few; v_gene: TRBV20-1; j_gene: TRBJ2-5; d_gene: .; CDR3aa: CSAREGGRRETQYF; CDR3nt: TGCAGTGCTAGAGAAGGAGGCAGGAGAGAGACCCAGTACTTC
abundance: many; v_gene: TRBV25-1; j_gene: TRBJ1-4; d_gene: .; CDR3aa: CASSIGSIFGEKLFF; CDR3nt: TGTGCCAGCAGTATTGGGTCTATTTTTGGTGAAAAACTGTTTTTT
abundance: many; v_gene: TRBV15; j_gene: TRBJ1-1; d_gene: .; CDR3aa: CATSRSPGEGKGDTEAFF; CDR3nt: TGTGCCACCAGCAGATCCCCAGGAGAGGGGAAGGGTGACACTGAAGCTTTCTTT
abundance: .; v_gene: TRBV7-3; j_gene: TRBJ2-7; d_gene: .; CDR3aa: CASSLHEGGEQYF; CDR3nt: TGTGCCAGCAGCTTACACGAGGGGGGCGAGCAGTACTTC
abundance: many; v_gene: TRBV6-5; j_gene: TRBJ1-5; d_gene: .; CDR3aa: CASAHSGENQPQHF; CDR3nt: TGTGCCAGTGCGCACAGCGGCGAAAATCAGCCCCAGCATTTT
abundance: once; v_gene: TRBV7-6; j_gene: TRBJ2-5; d_gene: .; CDR3aa: CASSYQGWGGGKETQYF; CDR3nt: TGTGCCAGCAGCTACCAAGGTTGGGGAGGGGGAAAAGAGACCCAGTACTTC
abundance: many; v_gene: TRBV15; j_gene: TRBJ1-4; d_gene: TRBD1; CDR3aa: CATSRDRGTFEKLFF; CDR3nt: TGTGCCACCAGCAGGGACAGGGGGACCTTTGAAAAACTGTTTTTT